This TCR beta chain was identified in a study of beta chain features in type 1 diabetes. Overall study context: Age, gender and cell yields were similar between patients and healthy donors.

In this sample, this clone turned up a few times. Its cognate antigen is unknown. Reverse transcribing all isolated RNA meant expressed TCRB transcripts were sequenced. Using immunoSEQ multiplex PCR, the repertoire was profiled, and TCRdb retains in-frame clones only, with some absent. The sample carries some 150,000 clones, 9.7% recorded once. Study-wide points: Equally in patients and controls, shorter templates might have been favored by PCR.

The germline V gene has CDR1 SGHDT and CDR2 YYEEEE. V was cut by 2 bases and J by 1 base, with 17 bases left in between. This CDR3 spans 17 amino acids. The source material was central memory CD4+ T cells from blood. This chain links TRBV5-6 with TRBJ2-3; D unclear. The receptor's source is a woman between 35 and 50 years old in good health. CDR3 loop: CASSFTHESLGTDTQYF. CDR3 bases: TGTGCCAGCAGCTTCACGCATGAGTCCCTGGGCACAGATACGCAGTATTTT.